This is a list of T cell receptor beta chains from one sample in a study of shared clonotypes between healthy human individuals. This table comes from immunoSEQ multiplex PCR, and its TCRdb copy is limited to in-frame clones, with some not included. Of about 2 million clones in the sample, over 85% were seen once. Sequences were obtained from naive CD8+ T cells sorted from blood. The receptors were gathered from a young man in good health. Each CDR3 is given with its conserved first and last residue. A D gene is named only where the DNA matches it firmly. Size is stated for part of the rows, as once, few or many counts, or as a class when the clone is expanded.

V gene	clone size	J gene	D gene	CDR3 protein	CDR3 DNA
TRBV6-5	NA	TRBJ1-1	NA	CASSSSRTTEAFF	TGTGCCAGCAGTTCCTCTCGGACCACTGAAGCTTTCTTT
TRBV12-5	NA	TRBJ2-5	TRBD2	CASGPRGVQETQYF	TGTGCTAGTGGCCCCCGGGGGGTTCAAGAGACCCAGTACTTC
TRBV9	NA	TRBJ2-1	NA	CASNPAEGTYYNEQFF	TGTGCCAGCAACCCTGCCGAGGGAACTTACTACAATGAGCAGTTCTTC
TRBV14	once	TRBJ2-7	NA	CASSTGSWEQYF	TGTGCCAGCAGTACAGGGAGCTGGGAGCAGTACTTC
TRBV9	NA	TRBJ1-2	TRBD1	CASSVAGIPGTEGYGYTF	TGTGCCAGCAGCGTAGCTGGCATTCCGGGGACAGAAGGCTATGGCTACACCTTC
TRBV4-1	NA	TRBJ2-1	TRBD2	CASSQDGASGRTHGGEQFF	TGCGCCAGCAGCCAAGATGGGGCTAGCGGGAGGACCCACGGGGGTGAGCAGTTCTTC
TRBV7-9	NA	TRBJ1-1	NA	CASSPGAGEAFF	TGTGCCAGCAGCCCCGGGGCGGGGGAAGCTTTCTTT
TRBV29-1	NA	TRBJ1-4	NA	CSAIGPEKLFF	TGCAGCGCAATAGGGCCCGAAAAACTGTTTTTT
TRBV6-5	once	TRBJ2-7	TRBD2	CASSYGLAGANEQYF	TGTGCCAGCAGTTATGGTCTAGCGGGAGCTAACGAGCAGTACTTC
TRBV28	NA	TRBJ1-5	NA	CASIHLTGSFEPQHF	TGTGCCAGCATCCACCTGACAGGAAGTTTTGAGCCCCAGCATTTT
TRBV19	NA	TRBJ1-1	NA	CASSPSGGNTEAFF	TGTGCCAGTAGTCCTTCGGGAGGGAACACTGAAGCTTTCTTT
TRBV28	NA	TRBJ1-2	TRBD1	CASSLQGEYGYTF	TGTGCCAGCAGTTTACAGGGGGAATATGGCTACACCTTC
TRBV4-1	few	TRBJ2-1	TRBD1	CASSLGTGHVSYNEQFF	TGCGCCAGCAGCCTCGGGACAGGACACGTCTCCTACAATGAGCAGTTCTTC
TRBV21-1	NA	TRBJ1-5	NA	CASSKGEAGGLSNQPQHF	TGTGCCAGCAGCAAAGGAGAGGCGGGGGGCTTGAGCAATCAGCCCCAGCATTTT
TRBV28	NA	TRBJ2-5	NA	CASTWGEGTQYF	TGTGCCAGCACCTGGGGCGAGGGGACCCAGTACTTC
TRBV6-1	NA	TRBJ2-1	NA	CASRGTLAYYNEQFF	TGTGCCAGCAGAGGTACCCTAGCTTACTACAATGAGCAGTTCTTC
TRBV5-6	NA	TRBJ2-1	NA	CASSLQLGGTYNEQFF	TGTGCCAGCAGCCTCCAACTCGGGGGCACCTACAATGAGCAGTTCTTC
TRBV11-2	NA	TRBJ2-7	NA	CASSFGYSSPEQYF	TGTGCCAGCAGCTTTGGGTACAGCTCCCCCGAGCAGTACTTC
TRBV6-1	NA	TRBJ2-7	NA	CASTETLTYEQYF	TGTGCCAGCACTGAGACTCTTACCTACGAGCAGTACTTC
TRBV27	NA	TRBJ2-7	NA	CASSPGPAPYEQYF	TGTGCCAGCAGTCCCGGACCTGCACCTTACGAGCAGTACTTC
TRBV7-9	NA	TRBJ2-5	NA	CASSLVMPQETQYF	TGTGCCAGCAGCTTAGTTATGCCACAAGAGACCCAGTACTTC
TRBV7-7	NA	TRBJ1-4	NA	CASSLDPPPNEKLFF	TGTGCTAGCAGCTTAGACCCCCCGCCTAATGAAAAACTGTTTTTT
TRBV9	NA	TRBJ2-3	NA	CASSVGSYKSVDTQYF	TGTGCCAGCAGCGTGGGAAGTTACAAGTCCGTAGATACGCAGTATTTT
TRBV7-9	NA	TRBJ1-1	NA	CASSLRNSEAFF	TGTGCCAGCAGCTTAAGGAACTCTGAAGCTTTCTTT
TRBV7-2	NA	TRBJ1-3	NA	CASSQTSGFAIYF	TGTGCCAGCAGCCAAACATCCGGTTTTGCCATATATTTT
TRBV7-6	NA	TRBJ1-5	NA	CASSRLAQGYSNQPQHF	TGTGCCAGCAGCCGATTAGCACAGGGATATAGCAATCAGCCCCAGCATTTT
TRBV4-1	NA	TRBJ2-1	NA	CASSPEYVYEQFF	TGCGCCAGCAGCCCGGAGTATGTCTATGAGCAGTTCTTC
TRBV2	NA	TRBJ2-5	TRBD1	CASSPGTGVVGETQYF	TGTGCCAGCAGCCCAGGGACAGGGGTGGTAGGGGAGACCCAGTACTTC
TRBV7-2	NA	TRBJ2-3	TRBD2	CASSSSGLAGDTQYF	TGTGCCAGCAGCTCCTCAGGACTAGCAGGAGATACGCAGTATTTT
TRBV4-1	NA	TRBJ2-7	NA	CASSQVSTGDYEQYF	TGCGCCAGCAGCCAAGTCTCTACAGGCGACTACGAGCAGTACTTC
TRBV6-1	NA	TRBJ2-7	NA	CASSEWAGPSYEQYF	TGTGCCAGCAGTGAATGGGCGGGGCCCTCCTACGAGCAGTACTTC
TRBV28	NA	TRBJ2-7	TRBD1	CASSFPGQGVYEQYF	TGTGCCAGCAGTTTCCCGGGACAGGGGGTCTACGAGCAGTACTTC
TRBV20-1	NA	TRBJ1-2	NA	CSARTGYGYTF	TGCAGTGCTAGAACGGGATATGGCTACACCTTC
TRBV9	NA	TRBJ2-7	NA	CASSDPLTYEQYF	TGTGCCAGCAGCGATCCCCTGACCTACGAGCAGTACTTC
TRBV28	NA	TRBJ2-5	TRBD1	CASSTDRIYQETQYF	TGTGCCAGCAGCACGGACAGGATTTACCAAGAGACCCAGTACTTC
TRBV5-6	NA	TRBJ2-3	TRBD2	CASRTSVTDTQYF	TGTGCCAGCAGGACTAGCGTCACAGATACGCAGTATTTT
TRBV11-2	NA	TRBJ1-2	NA	CASSLGTVYGYTF	TGTGCCAGCAGCTTAGGGACAGTGTATGGCTACACCTTC
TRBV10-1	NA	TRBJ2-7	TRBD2	CASSPGLADPYEQYF	TGCGCCAGCAGTCCGGGACTAGCGGACCCCTACGAGCAGTACTTC
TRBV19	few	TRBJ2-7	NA	CASSHMGLYEQYF	TGTGCCAGTAGTCATATGGGGCTCTACGAGCAGTACTTC
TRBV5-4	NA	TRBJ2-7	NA	CASSPEGEASYEQYF	TGTGCCAGCAGCCCGGAGGGGGAGGCGTCCTACGAGCAGTACTTC
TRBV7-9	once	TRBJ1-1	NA	CASSLVGDGNTEAFF	TGTGCCAGCAGCTTAGTAGGCGACGGGAACACTGAAGCTTTCTTT
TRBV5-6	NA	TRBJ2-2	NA	CASSPNPGELFF	TGTGCCAGCAGCCCGAATCCCGGGGAGCTGTTTTTT